This TCR beta chain was sequenced during a study of beta chain features in type 1 diabetes. Whole-study findings and limits: TCRB CDR3 length was moderately but significantly reduced in all four CD4+ subsets of Type 1 diabetes patients. It was not settled here whether HLA type affects TCRB rearrangement.

From germline, CDR1 is MNHEY and CDR2 SVGAGI. The V gene end was trimmed by 6 bases and the J gene end by 2 bases; junction bases not matched to a gene: 3. The CDR3 extends over 13 amino acids. What was sequenced were expressed TCRB transcripts, since all of the isolated RNA had been reverse transcribed. Data came from immunoSEQ multiplex PCR; TCRdb stores just in-frame clones and leaves some out. Among nearly 700,000 clones listed, around 15% were seen once. This clone has more than one count but fewer than ten. Its antigen is currently unknown. The sequencing input was naive CD4+ T cells from blood. The clonotype was recovered from a young man with type 1 diabetes. This sequence joins TRBV6-5 and TRBJ2-7, with 8 nucleotides matching TRBD2. The CDR3 DNA is TGTGCCAGCAGGCGGGGGGCGGCCTACGAGCAGTACTTC. As protein: CASRRGAAYEQYF.